Listed below are T cell receptor beta chains from one sample, sequenced in a study of OX40 agonist ivuxolimab in advanced cancers. The data were produced by immunoSEQ multiplex PCR, yet TCRdb's version contains in-frame clones alone and is incomplete. The table lists about 37,000 clones, around 89% of them singletons. This material consisted of CD4+ or CD8+ T cells sorted from blood, taken in a trial of the OX40 agonist ivuxolimab. Receptor source: an adult with an advanced solid tumor such as melanoma, head and neck, liver or kidney cancer. The CDR3 runs from the conserved cysteine through the conserved F or W.

V	J	CDR3
TRBV11-1	TRBJ2-3	CASSSGRGGRADTQYF
TRBV5-1	TRBJ2-3	CASSSAWSESTDTQYF
TRBV15	TRBJ1-4	CATSSPPGTDEKLFF
TRBV28	TRBJ1-5	CASSLTGYQPQHF
TRBV7-9	TRBJ1-2	CASSRTDYGYTF
TRBV15	TRBJ2-7	CATSRRGAPIEQYF
TRBV5-5	TRBJ1-1	CASSLWRGRITEAFF
TRBV4-3	TRBJ1-3	CASGRGANGNTIYF
TRBV6-1	TRBJ1-5	CASSTWRQGNQPQHF
TRBV5-4	TRBJ2-3	CASSKGQLSTDTQYF
TRBV4-1	TRBJ1-3	CASSHPLGPTGNTIYF
TRBV7-3	TRBJ1-3	CAENRDSHSSGNTIYF
TRBV6-1	TRBJ1-2	CASRAQGGYGYTF
TRBV25-1	TRBJ1-4	CASSRTGRNEKLFF
TRBV6-6	TRBJ1-5	CASSYDRNQPQHF
TRBV10-3	TRBJ2-5	CAISESVRDFRDETQYF
TRBV10-3	TRBJ2-7	CAISESTAGSGEQYF
TRBV9	TRBJ2-1	CASSVLGRNEQFF
TRBV5-6	TRBJ1-1	CASSPATGGYTEAFF
TRBV4-1	TRBJ2-7	CASSQGTGKNYEQYF
TRBV27	TRBJ2-5	CASSLRGDGTQYF
TRBV2	TRBJ2-7	CASSEGGGEYF
TRBV5-1	TRBJ2-6	CASSQNSGANVLTF
TRBV7-8	TRBJ1-1	CASISGGGTEAFF
TRBV19	TRBJ1-1	CATKGGGTEAFF
TRBV7-6	TRBJ2-3	CASSSTSSTDTQYF
TRBV2	TRBJ1-5	CASSATGGRQPQHF
TRBV6-5	TRBJ1-1	CASSYDRSAAEAFF